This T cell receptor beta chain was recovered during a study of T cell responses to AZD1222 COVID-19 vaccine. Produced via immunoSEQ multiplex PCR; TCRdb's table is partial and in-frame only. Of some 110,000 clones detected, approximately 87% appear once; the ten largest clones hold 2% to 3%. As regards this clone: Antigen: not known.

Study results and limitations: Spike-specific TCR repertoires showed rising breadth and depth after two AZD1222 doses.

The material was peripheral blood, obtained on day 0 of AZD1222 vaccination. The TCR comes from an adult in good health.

The CDR3 here is CASSIDREGTYEQYF. CDR3 nucleotide sequence: TGCGCCAGCAGCATAGACAGGGAAGGCACCTACGAGCAGTACTTC. The rearrangement links TRBV5-1 to TRBJ2-7, with TRBD1 matching 7 bases. CDR1 and CDR2 (germline): SGHRS, YFSETQ. After removal of 4 bases from V and 2 bases from J, the junction contained 9 bases not matched to a gene. The CDR3 is 15 amino acids.